This T cell receptor (beta chain) stems from a study of T cells in Graves' hyperthyroidism and ophthalmopathy. Study overall: Peripheral blood was obtained at initial diagnosis, preceding any treatment. Study-wide points: Most clonotypes that expanded in the thyroid above 0.001 also showed up in blood.

TCR beta CDR3 regions were amplified from RNA. The TCR CDR3 was amplified in a first-round RT-PCR using the HTBI primer set. TCRdb redid the calling of the multiplex PCR reads with MiXCR, one entry per CDR3 protein. Of roughly 350,000 distinct CDR3 sequences listed, roughly 13% were seen once; the top ten hold about a third. CDR1 is SGDLS and CDR2 is YYNGEE in the germline V gene. V was clipped by 1 base and J by 10 bases; unmatched bases: 5. This CDR3 is built from 13 residues. In the case of this clonotype: The antigen remains unidentified.

PBMCs stemmed from around 10 ml fresh peripheral blood. The chain combines TRBV9 with TRBJ2-1; 7 bases line up with TRBD2. The sequence was obtained from a woman aged 40 to 50 with Graves' ophthalmopathy. The specimen was blood. Here the CDR3 DNA reads TGTGCCAGCAGCGTATGGGGGGGAGAAGAGCAGTTCTTC. It yields the protein CASSVWGGEEQFF.